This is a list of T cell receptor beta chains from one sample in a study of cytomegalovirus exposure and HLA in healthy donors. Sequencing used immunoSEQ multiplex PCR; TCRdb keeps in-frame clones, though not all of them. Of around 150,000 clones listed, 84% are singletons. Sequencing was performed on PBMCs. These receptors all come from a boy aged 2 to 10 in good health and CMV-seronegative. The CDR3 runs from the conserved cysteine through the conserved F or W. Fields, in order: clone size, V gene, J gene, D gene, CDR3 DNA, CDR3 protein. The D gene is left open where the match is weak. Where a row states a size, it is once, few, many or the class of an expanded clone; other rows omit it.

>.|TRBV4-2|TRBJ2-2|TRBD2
TGTGCCAGCAGCCAAGATGATAAGCGGGAGTCGGGGAACACCGGGGAGCTGTTTTTT
CASSQDDKRESGNTGELFF
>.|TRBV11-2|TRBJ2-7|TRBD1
TGTGCCAGCACCGGGGTTGAGGGGGCGTACGAGCAGTACTTC
CASTGVEGAYEQYF
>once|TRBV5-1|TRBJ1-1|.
TGCGCCAGCAGCTTGGGGCTTGGAAGGGACTACACTGAAGCTTTCTTT
CASSLGLGRDYTEAFF
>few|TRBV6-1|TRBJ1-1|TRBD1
TGTGCCAGCAGTGAGGGACAGGGGCCTGAAGCTTTCTTT
CASSEGQGPEAFF
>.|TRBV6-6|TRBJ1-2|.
TGTGCCAGCAGTTACGACAGCAACTATGGCTACACCTTC
CASSYDSNYGYTF
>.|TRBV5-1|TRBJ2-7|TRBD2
TGCGCCAGCAGCCCAAGACTAGCGGGAACCTACGAGCAGTACTTC
CASSPRLAGTYEQYF
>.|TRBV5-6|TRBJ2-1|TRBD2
TGTGCCAGCAGCCCGGGACTAGCGGGGGGAGGTGAGCAGTTCTTC
CASSPGLAGGGEQFF
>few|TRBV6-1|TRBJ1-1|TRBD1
TGTGCCAGCAGTTCGGACGACAGGGTAAACACTGAAGCTTTCTTT
CASSSDDRVNTEAFF
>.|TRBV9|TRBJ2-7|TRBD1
TGTGCCAGCAGCGTAGGACAGGGGGGGGCCTACGAGCAGTACTTC
CASSVGQGGAYEQYF
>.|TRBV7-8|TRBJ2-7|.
TGTGCCAGCAGCTTAGATCCGGGAGTCTACGAGCAGTACTTC
CASSLDPGVYEQYF
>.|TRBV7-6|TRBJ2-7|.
TGTGCCAGCAGCTTAGTTCTCGCGGAGTCCTACGAGCAGTACTTC
CASSLVLAESYEQYF
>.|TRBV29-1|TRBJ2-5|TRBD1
TGCAGCGTTGGCCTAAGGGGGCGGGAGACCCAGTACTTC
CSVGLRGRETQYF
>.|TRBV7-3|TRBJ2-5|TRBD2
TGTGCCAGCAGCCTGGGGGAATTAGCGGGAGAGACCCAGTACTTC
CASSLGELAGETQYF
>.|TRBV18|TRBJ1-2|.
TGTGCCAGCTCACCCCCGGGGGGGGGCTATGGCTACACCTTC
CASSPPGGGYGYTF
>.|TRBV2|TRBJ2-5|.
TGTGCCAGCAGTGTCGGTTATCCCCCTAAAACGGAAGAGACCCAGTACTTC
CASSVGYPPKTEETQYF
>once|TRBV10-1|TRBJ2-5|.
TGCGCCAGCAGACCAATTGCGGCAGACCAAGAGACCCAGTACTTC
CASRPIAADQETQYF
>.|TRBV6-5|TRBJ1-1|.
TGTGCCAGCAGTCCGGGGGATGGTGGTACTGAAGCTTTCTTT
CASSPGDGGTEAFF
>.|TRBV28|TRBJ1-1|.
TGTGCCACTCGCGCCGCGGGATTTGATTTCTTT
CATRAAGFDFF
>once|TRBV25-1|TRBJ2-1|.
TGTGCCAGCAGTGAATCTCAGGGGAAGAAGTTCTTC
CASSESQGKKFF
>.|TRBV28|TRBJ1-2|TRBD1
TGTGCCAGCAGTTTATCGCTACAGGGGGCGATCAACTATGGCTACACCTTC
CASSLSLQGAINYGYTF
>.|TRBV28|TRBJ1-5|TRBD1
TGTGCCAGCAGTTTAAGACAGGGGAATCAGCCCCAGCATTTT
CASSLRQGNQPQHF
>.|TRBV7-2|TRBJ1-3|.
TGTGCCAGCAGCGCGATGCAGGGATCTGGAAACACCATATATTTT
CASSAMQGSGNTIYF
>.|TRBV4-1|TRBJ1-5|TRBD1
TGCGCCAGCAGCCAAGATTCGTTCGGGACAGCTAATCAGCCCCAGCATTTT
CASSQDSFGTANQPQHF
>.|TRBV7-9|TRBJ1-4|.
TGTGCCAGCAGCTTAGGGTCGGGGGAAAAACTGTTTTTT
CASSLGSGEKLFF
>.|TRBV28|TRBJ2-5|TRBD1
TGTGCCAGCAGACAGCAGGGGGTGGAGACCCAGTACTTC
CASRQQGVETQYF
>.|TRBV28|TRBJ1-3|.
TGTGCCAGCAGTTTATTGCAGGTCTCTGGAAACACCATATATTTT
CASSLLQVSGNTIYF
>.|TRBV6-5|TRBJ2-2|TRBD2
TGTGCCAGCAGTCGTAGCGGGAGGGTGGCCGGGGAGCTGTTTTTT
CASSRSGRVAGELFF
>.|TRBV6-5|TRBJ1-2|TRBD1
TGTGCCAGCAGCCCCACCACAGGGGGTGTAGGCGGCTACACCTTC
CASSPTTGGVGGYTF
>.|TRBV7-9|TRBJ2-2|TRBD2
TGTGCCAGCAGCTTCGCAGGGAGGGCAACCGGGGAGCTGTTTTTT
CASSFAGRATGELFF
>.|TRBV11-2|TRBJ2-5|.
TGTGCCAGCAGCTTCCCTTCTCCAGGCTTACAAGAGACCCAGTACTTC
CASSFPSPGLQETQYF
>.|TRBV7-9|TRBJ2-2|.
TGTGCCAGCAGCTTAGCCCGGGCGAACACCGGGGAGCTGTTTTTT
CASSLARANTGELFF
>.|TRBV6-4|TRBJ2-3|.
TGTGCCAGCAGTGACTCGCCCAGCGGGAGCACAGATACGCAGTATTTT
CASSDSPSGSTDTQYF
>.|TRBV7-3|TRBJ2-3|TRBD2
TGTGCCAGCAGCCTATCTAGCGGGGGCCCTACGCAGTATTTT
CASSLSSGGPTQYF
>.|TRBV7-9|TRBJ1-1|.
TGTGCCAGTGCGGAGAAAGGTTTCCCTGAAGCTTTCTTT
CASAEKGFPEAFF
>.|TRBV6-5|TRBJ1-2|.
TGTGCCAGCAGAAGGCAGAGCGTCTATGGCTACACCTTC
CASRRQSVYGYTF
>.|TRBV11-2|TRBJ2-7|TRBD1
TGTGCCAGCAGCTTAGCCGGGACAGGGTATGGAGAGCAGTACTTC
CASSLAGTGYGEQYF
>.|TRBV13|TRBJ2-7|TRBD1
TGTGCCAGCAGCACCGGGACAGGAGGGGTCGAGCAGTACTTC
CASSTGTGGVEQYF
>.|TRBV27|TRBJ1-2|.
TGTGCCAGCAGTTTCCTGGACGGGAAAGTGGGCTACACCTTC
CASSFLDGKVGYTF
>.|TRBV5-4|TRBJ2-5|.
TGTGCCAGCACCGAATCGCCCAGGGCGAGCCAAGAGACCCAGTACTTC
CASTESPRASQETQYF
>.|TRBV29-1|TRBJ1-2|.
TGCAGCGTTGAACGGGGTTCGGGTGGCTACACCTTC
CSVERGSGGYTF
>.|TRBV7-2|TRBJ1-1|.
TGTGCCAGCAGCCCCAGGAGGTGGGCAGCCAGGTGGGGCACTGAAGCTTTCTTT
CASSPRRWAARWGTEAFF
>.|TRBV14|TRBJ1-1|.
TGTGCCAGCAGCGAACGCGGACAGATGCCTGAAGCTTTCTTT
CASSERGQMPEAFF
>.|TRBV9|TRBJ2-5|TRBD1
TGTGCCAGCAGCGGCGTCGGGACAGGTCAAGAGACCCAGTACTTC
CASSGVGTGQETQYF
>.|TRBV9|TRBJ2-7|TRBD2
TGTGCCAGCAGCGTAGTTGCGGGAGGGCCGGGGGAGCAGTACTTC
CASSVVAGGPGEQYF
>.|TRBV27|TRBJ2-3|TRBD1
TGTGCCAGCAGTCCGTACAGGGGAAGGACAGATACGCAGTATTTT
CASSPYRGRTDTQYF